This T cell receptor beta chain was sequenced for a study of shared clonotypes between healthy human individuals. Clones were read by immunoSEQ multiplex PCR, and TCRdb kept only the in-frame ones, dropping some. The sample yields about 1.5 million clones, under 99% seen once. J lost 7 bases, V lost 4 bases, and 18 bases had no gene match. The CDR3 consists of 17 residues. The V gene's germline CDR1 is SGHAT and CDR2 FQNNGV. The origin of this receptor is a man aged 25 to 45 in good health. The rearrangement links TRBV11-2 to TRBJ2-7; the match to TRBD2 covers 8 bases. The source material was naive CD4+ T cells sorted from blood. This sample's subset: CD45RA+ positively selected. The CDR3 DNA sequence: TGTGCCAGCAGCTCTATCGCTCGACTAGCGAGCAGAGGGGAGCAGTACTTC. Encoded protein: CASSSIARLASRGEQYF.